Below, 27 T cell receptor beta chains from the same sample are listed, as sequenced in a study of monozygotic twins with inflammatory bowel disease. No DNA is given; TCRdb re-called the 5' RACE reads and lists each CDR3 protein once. The sample holds about 300,000 distinct CDR3 sequences. The sequenced sample consisted of blood. These receptors all come from a human donor with ulcerative colitis or Crohn's disease, or a healthy co-twin of an affected twin (not recorded which).

This chain uses TRBV5-5 with TRBJ2-7. This CDR3 comprises 14 residues. Germline-derived CDR1 and CDR2 are SGHKS and YYEKEE (reference sequence). This chain's CDR3 is CASSLASRNYEQYF.

The gene calls are TRBV6-5 and TRBJ1-1. Germline-derived CDR1 and CDR2 are MNHEY and SVGAGI. This CDR3 is built from 14 residues. The CDR3 reads CASSYSPGRTEAFF.

The gene calls are TRBV5-1 and TRBJ2-2; TCRdb calls TRBD2, which cannot be checked without DNA. CDR1 is SGHRS, CDR2 YFSETQ, per germline. The CDR3 sequence is 16 residues long. The CDR3 sequence is CASSPRASGTTGELFF.

This chain uses TRBV7-2 with TRBJ2-7; there is no DNA to check the TCRdb D call of TRBD2. In germline, CDR1 is SGHTA, CDR2 FQGNSA. This CDR3 is 18 amino acids long. CDR3 residues: CASSLGWRGGSPFYEQYF.

The rearrangement uses TRBV19 and TRBJ2-1; TCRdb's D call, TRBD2, is unchecked because there is no DNA. CDR3 length: 15 residues. Germline values: CDR1 LNHDA, CDR2 SQIVND (reference sequence). The CDR3 protein is CASSINYRRYNEQFF.

The J gene is TRBJ2-4, the V gene TRBV27; TCRdb indicates TRBD2, and absent DNA this call remains unverified. Germline V gene data show CDR1 as MNHEY and CDR2 as SMNVEV (reference sequence). The CDR3 is 16 residues long. The CDR3 is CASSARAYEGKNIQYF.

This chain links TRBV7-2 with TRBJ2-7; there is no DNA to check the TCRdb D call of TRBD1. Per the germline V gene, CDR1 is SGHTA and CDR2 is FQGNSA. This CDR3 has 13 amino acids. CDR3 sequence: CASSLQGLDEQYF.

The V call is TRBV7-9, the J call TRBJ2-7; the D call from TCRdb, TRBD1, cannot be confirmed without DNA. CDR1 SEHNR and CDR2 FQNEAQ come from the germline V gene (reference sequence). This CDR3 is built from 13 residues. CDR3 amino acids: CASSWTEGYEQYF. The full variable domain, in which reference TRBV7-9 and TRBJ2-7 provide the parts outside the CDR3, is DTGVSQNPRHKITKRGQNVTFRCDPISEHNRLYWYRQTLGQGPEFLTYFQNEAQLEKSRLLSDRFSAERPKGSFSTLEIQRTEQGDSAMYLCASSWTEGYEQYFGPGTRLTVT.

The chain carries TRBV20-1 and TRBJ2-7. Germline assignment: CDR1 DFQATT and CDR2 SNEGSKA (reference sequence). This CDR3 has 13 amino acids. This chain's CDR3 is CSHRLSSSYEQYF.

The chain couples TRBV3-1 to TRBJ2-1; TCRdb selects TRBD2, and the lack of DNA leaves this call unchecked. In germline, CDR1 is LGHDT, CDR2 YNNKEL (reference sequence). The CDR3 extends over 19 amino acids. The CDR3 loop reads CASTPETSLADSSYNEQFF.

The V gene is TRBV14, the J gene TRBJ2-1; TCRdb's D gene call, TRBD2, goes unchecked for lack of DNA. The CDR3 has 12 amino acids. Germline lookup yields CDR1 SGHDN and CDR2 FVKESK. The CDR3 here is CASSNSGIEQFF.

The chain couples TRBV28 to TRBJ2-7. The CDR3 contains 12 residues. CDR1 is MDHEN and CDR2 is SYDVKM in the germline V gene. The CDR3 here is CASRRSRNEQYF.

V is TRBV5-1 and J is TRBJ2-3; TCRdb lists TRBD1, though no DNA is available to test this call. CDR1 is SGHRS, CDR2 YFSETQ, per germline. CDR3 length equals 15 residues. The CDR3 protein is CASSLMGAGIDTQYF.

The genes are TRBV29-1 and TRBJ2-1. The CDR3 has 13 amino acids. Germline V lookup: CDR1 SQVTM, CDR2 ANQGSEA. This CDR3 is CSVEFLGAHEQFF.

The genes are TRBV4-2 and TRBJ2-7; TCRdb proposes TRBD2, but this gene call is untestable without DNA. The CDR3 extends over 16 amino acids. CDR1 and CDR2 (germline): LGHNA, YNFKEQ. CDR3 sequence: CASSQEEWAGAGEQYF.

The chain joins TRBV2 to TRBJ1-5. The CDR3 spans 14 residues. Germline CDR1 reads SNHLY; CDR2 reads FYNNEI. CDR3 amino acids: CASSQETGNQPQHF.

The chain joins TRBV9 to TRBJ1-1. This CDR3 is 14 amino acids long. CDR1 is SGDLS and CDR2 is YYNGEE in the germline V gene. CDR3 residues: CASSVASRNTEAFF. Combining the CDR3 with reference TRBV9 and TRBJ1-1 gives the whole variable domain DSGVTQTPKHLITATGQRVTLRCSPRSGDLSVYWYQQSLDQGLQFLIQYYNGEERAKGNILERFSAQQFPDLHSELNLSSLELGDSALYFCASSVASRNTEAFFGQGTRLTVV.

The rearrangement joins TRBV10-3 to TRBJ2-7; TCRdb gives TRBD1 as the D gene, but with no DNA this cannot be confirmed. This CDR3 comprises 16 residues. Germline lookup yields CDR1 ENHRY and CDR2 SYGVKD. The CDR3 is CAISESPRTGTHEQYF.

The rearrangement uses TRBV6-2 or TRBV6-3 and TRBJ2-3; absent DNA, TCRdb's TRBD1 call cannot be checked. From germline, CDR1 is MNHEY and CDR2 SVGEGT. The CDR3 spans 15 residues. CDR3: CASTPRWRRTDTQYF.

V gene TRBV15 combines with J gene TRBJ2-1; absent DNA, TCRdb's TRBD2 call cannot be checked. The CDR3 is made up of 13 amino acids. Looked up from germline, CDR1 is LNHNV and CDR2 is YYDKDF (reference sequence). CDR3: CATSRVAGGEQFF.

Here the CDR3 reads CSATSDYNEQFF. This chain connects TRBV20-1 to TRBJ2-1; TCRdb's assignment of TRBD2 cannot be checked, as there is no DNA. CDR3 length: 12 residues. Germline CDR1 DFQATT, CDR2 SNEGSKA (reference sequence).

The V call is TRBV12-3 or TRBV12-4, the J call TRBJ1-5. The CDR3 contains 14 residues. CDR3 amino acids: CASSLLAGNQPQHF.

The chain joins TRBV12-3 or TRBV12-4 to TRBJ2-5; TCRdb names TRBD1, which stays unverified in the absence of DNA. The CDR3 is 16 amino acids. The CDR3 is CASSDFGPTGAPTQYF.

The J gene is TRBJ2-2, the V gene TRBV4-3; TCRdb picks TRBD1, but there is no DNA to check that call. Germline assignment: CDR1 LGHNA and CDR2 YSLEER. The CDR3 loop spans 14 amino acids. This chain's CDR3 is CASSDTGTAGELFF.

The gene calls are TRBV12-5 and TRBJ2-1; TCRdb returns TRBD2, unconfirmable since there is no DNA. This CDR3 is 13 amino acids long. Germline CDR1 LGHNT, CDR2 FRNRAP. The CDR3 loop reads CASGQSGSNEQFF.

The rearrangement uses TRBV6-2 or TRBV6-3 and TRBJ1-5; the D gene TCRdb calls, TRBD1, cannot be checked with no DNA. This CDR3 has 14 residues. In germline, CDR1 is MNHEY, CDR2 SVGEGT. The CDR3 loop reads CASSPRAGTQPQHF.

The rearrangement joins TRBV20-1 to TRBJ2-1; TCRdb's D call of TRBD2 is untestable without DNA. The CDR3 extends over 16 amino acids. Germline loops: CDR1 DFQATT, CDR2 SNEGSKA (reference sequence). The chain's CDR3 is CSARDSEGLDYNEQFF.